The TCR beta chain under discussion was sequenced for a study of CD8 T cells in ankylosing spondylitis. Germline loops: CDR1 KGHSH, CDR2 LQKENI. V was cut by 2 bases and J by 0 bases, with 10 bases left in between. The CDR3 has 15 amino acids. Concerning this clonotype: Its antigen is not identified.

TCR beta libraries were made by quantitative 5'-RACE with molecular barcodes. Using its own MiXCR run on the 5' RACE reads, TCRdb lists one record per CDR3 protein. Here the sample spans about 340,000 distinct CDR3 sequences, about 15% being singletons. General study results and limits: Clones linked to disease, bearing a CD8+ phenotype, were relatively rare in peripheral blood. There was a TCR beta motif, made of several highly homologous variants, that appeared characteristic of ankylosing spondylitis blood.

The V call is TRBV18, the J call TRBJ1-1, with D hard to call. The clonotype originates from a male donor with ankylosing spondylitis or in good health (not recorded which). Material for sequencing was blood, either unsorted or a sorted T cell fraction (not recorded which). This CDR3 reads CASSPGVSLNTEAFF. The CDR3 nucleotides read TGTGCCAGCTCACCAGGGGTATCTTTGAACACTGAAGCTTTCTTT. Full variable domain (missing parts from reference TRBV18 and TRBJ1-1): NAGVMQNPRHLVRRRGQEARLRCSPMKGHSHVYWYRQLPEEGLKFMVYLQKENIIDESGMPKERFSAEFPKEGPSILRIQQVVRGDSAAYFCASSPGVSLNTEAFFGQGTRLTVV.